Presented here are 28 T cell receptor beta chains from one specimen sequenced in a study of tissue T cells after allogeneic stem cell transplantation. Some clones are missing from TCRdb's copy, which holds only in-frame ones; the method was immunoSEQ multiplex PCR. Of some 5,300 clones in the sample, roughly 44% are singletons; the top ten hold roughly 3.2%. Documented time point: mouse harvest day 7 after allogeneic transplant. Tail vein injection delivered 10^7 T-cell-depleted bone marrow cells and 10^6 splenic CD5+ T cells. Source material: skin. These receptor sequences come from a female BALB/c mouse given C57BL/6 T cells with graft-versus-host disease after an allogeneic hematopoietic cell transplant.

To note about this clone: Gene names and germline match the mouse. The CDR3 end is not reached by the read, which stops 1 residue before it; the germline J gene fills it in. The rearrangement joins TRBV26 to TRBJ1-2, with 11 bases identical to TRBD1. The junction had 2 bases not matched to a gene; V was cut back by 3 bases and J by 2 bases. The V gene's germline CDR1 is KGHPV and CDR2 FQNQEV (reference sequence). The CDR3 totals 15 residues. Partial CDR3 DNA: TGTGCCAGCAGTCTCGGGACAGGGGGGAACTCCGACTACACC. This codes for CASSLGTGGNSDYT. The full CDR3 reads CASSLGTGGNSDYTF.

This clone showed up just a few times. Germline and genes: mouse. The read terminates 1 residue ahead of where the CDR3 ends, so the germline J gene completes it. V gene TRBV19 combines with J gene TRBJ2-5, with 10 bases fitting TRBD2. The CDR3 has 14 amino acids. The germline gives CDR1 FNHDT, CDR2 SITEND (reference sequence). Trimming took 3 bases from V and 6 from J; bases not matched to a gene: 4. This CDR3 reads CASSRLGGLDTQYF. The sequenced part of the CDR3 DNA is TGTGCCAGCAGTAGACTGGGGGGACTGGACACCCAGTAC. Full variable domain (remainder filled in from reference TRBV19 and TRBJ2-5): GGIITQTPKFLIGQEGQKLTLKCQQNFNHDTMYWYRQDSGKGLRLIYYSITENDLQKGDLSEGYDASREKKSSFSLTVTSAQKNEMAVFLCASSRLGGLDTQYFGPGTRLLVL.

Comment on this clone: The germline and genes are mouse ones. The DNA ends 1 residue before the CDR3 does, and the rest of the CDR3 is filled in from the germline J gene. This chain connects TRBV5 to TRBJ1-5; D remains unclear. Germline loops: CDR1 LGHNA, CDR2 YNLKQL (reference sequence). The CDR3 is made up of 12 amino acids. Trimming took 10 bases from V and 5 from J, leaving 12 bases between them. Partial CDR3 DNA: TGTGCCACCCGGAGCAAATACCAGGCTCCGCTT. As protein: CATRSKYQAPL. The complete CDR3 sequence is CATRSKYQAPLF.

This clone was found once. Gene labels here are mouse ones. The read halts 1 residue ahead of the CDR3 end, with the missing end drawn from the germline J gene. The J gene is TRBJ2-4, the V gene TRBV13-1; perhaps TRBD1 as D (6 bases). The germline V gene encodes CDR1 NSHNY and CDR2 SYGAGN. The CDR3 is made up of 14 amino acids. V lost 1 base to trimming and J lost 2 bases, with 8 bases between them. The CDR3 DNA, read in part, is TGTGCCAGCAGTGATAGGGGGTTTCAAAACACCTTGTAC. As protein: CASSDRGFQNTLY. The entire CDR3 is CASSDRGFQNTLYF.

A word on this clone: Gene names are mouse gene names. The sequence runs out 1 residue before the end of the CDR3; the remainder is reconstructed from the germline J gene. The chain carries TRBV29 and TRBJ2-2; D is uncertain. The CDR3 extends over 13 amino acids. In germline, CDR1 is MSHET, CDR2 SYDVDS. V gave up 6 bases and J gave up 1 base, with 6 bases separating them. The chain's CDR3 is CASSTRNTGQLYF. The CDR3 bases that were read are TGTGCTAGCAGCACAAGAAACACCGGGCAGCTCTAC.

Of note for this clone: The listed genes are named as in mouse. The CDR3 end lies 1 residue beyond the end of the read and is filled in from the germline J gene. V is TRBV26 and J is TRBJ2-7; D not resolved. This CDR3 is built from 12 residues. V was trimmed by 0 bases and J by 4 bases, leaving 4 bases between them. Per germline, CDR1 KGHPV and CDR2 FQNQEV (reference sequence). CDR3 loop: CASSLSLYEQYF. The sequenced part of the CDR3 DNA is TGTGCCAGCAGTCTGTCTCTGTATGAACAGTAC.

As to this clone: The gene names given are mouse names. The read gets to within 1 residue of the CDR3 end, and the germline J gene fills in the rest. Other DNA sequences in this specimen translate into the identical CDR3. The J gene is TRBJ2-2, the V gene TRBV26; D may be TRBD1 (6 bases). The CDR3 covers 14 residues. Germline lookup yields CDR1 KGHPV and CDR2 FQNQEV (reference sequence). The V and J ends lost 3 bases and 1 base respectively, with 6 bases between them. The CDR3 bases that were read are TGTGCCAGCAGTCTACAGGGAAACACCGGGCAGCTCTAC. Encoded protein: CASSLQGNTGQLY. The whole CDR3 protein is CASSLQGNTGQLYF.

There are a few counts of this clone. All gene names here are mouse names. The CDR3 end lies 1 residue beyond the end of the read and is filled in from the germline J gene. The chain is built from TRBV3 and TRBJ2-5; TRBD2 matches at 11 bases. The CDR3 consists of 16 residues. After removal of 2 bases from V and 5 bases from J, the junction contained 6 bases not matched to a gene. CDR1 SNHLY and CDR2 FYNGKV come from the germline V gene (reference sequence). This CDR3 reads CASSLYWGGARDTQYF. The sequenced CDR3 bases are TGTGCCAGCAGCTTATACTGGGGGGGCGCGAGAGACACCCAGTAC.

Concerning this clone itself: Genes and germline are mouse. The sequence runs out 1 residue before the end of the CDR3; the remainder is reconstructed from the germline J gene. The V gene is TRBV26, the J gene TRBJ1-1; the D is unclear. Trimming removed 2 bases at V and 1 base at J, with 5 bases between. Per germline, CDR1 KGHPV and CDR2 FQNQEV (reference sequence). The CDR3 spans 13 residues. CDR3 sequence reads: CASSLRQNTEVFF. The CDR3 bases that were read are TGTGCCAGCAGTCTGAGGCAAAACACAGAAGTCTTC.

In regard to this clone: Mouse germline and gene names are used. The read halts 1 residue ahead of the CDR3 end, with the missing end drawn from the germline J gene. The genes are TRBV5 and TRBJ2-4; TRBD2 agrees at 7 bases. CDR1 is LGHNA, CDR2 YNLKQL, per germline (reference sequence). This CDR3 contains 15 residues. The V segment lost 0 bases and the J segment 4 bases; nucleotides outside the gene matches: 4. The CDR3 protein is CASSQDWGEENTLYF. Partial CDR3 DNA: TGTGCCAGCAGCCAAGATTGGGGGGAGGAAAACACCTTGTAC.

A few counts support this clone. The gene names here belong to mouse. The missing CDR3 end, 1 residue past where the read stops, is filled in from the germline J gene. Other DNA sequences in this specimen translate into the identical CDR3. The chain uses TRBV3 and TRBJ1-2; 8 nucleotides match TRBD1. Trimming took 5 bases from V and 2 from J; bases not matched to a gene: 1. Germline values: CDR1 SNHLY, CDR2 FYNGKV (reference sequence). The CDR3 sequence is 13 residues long. The CDR3 region is CASSRQGNSDYTF. CDR3 bases read: TGTGCCAGCAGCAGACAGGGGAACTCCGACTACACC.

On this clone itself: Genes and germline come from the mouse. The read ends 1 residue shy of where the CDR3 ends; the end is completed using the germline J gene. V gene TRBV26 combines with J gene TRBJ1-1; 8 bases fit TRBD1. Germline V lookup: CDR1 KGHPV, CDR2 FQNQEV (reference sequence). Trimming took 4 bases from V and 5 from J; bases not matched to a gene: 0. This CDR3 contains 12 residues. The CDR3 sequence is CASSRQGTEVFF. CDR3 DNA (partial): TGTGCCAGCAGTCGACAGGGGACAGAAGTCTTC.

As regards this clone: Gene labels here are mouse ones. Read data end 1 residue before the CDR3 end; the end is taken from the germline J gene. V and J are TRBV26 and TRBJ1-6; D is unclear. TRBJ1-6 is reported as an ORF; its role is uncertain. Germline V lookup: CDR1 KGHPV, CDR2 FQNQEV (reference sequence). The CDR3 loop spans 14 amino acids. V gave up 4 bases and J gave up 3 bases, with 7 bases separating them. The DNA read from the CDR3 is TGTGCCAGCAGTCCTACAGTCTATAATTCGCCCCTCTAC. Encoded protein: CASSPTVYNSPLY. Given in full, the CDR3 is CASSPTVYNSPLYF.

Comments on this clone: Gene and germline names: mouse. The read stops 1 residue short of the end of the CDR3; the missing end is completed from the germline J gene. This rearrangement joins TRBV12-2 to TRBJ1-4, with a possible D match to TRBD1 (5 bases). Trimming pared 4 bases from V and 0 bases from J, leaving 8 bases between. The germline gives CDR1 SGHLS, CDR2 HYDKME. The CDR3 runs 14 residues. The CDR3 sequence is CASSSGFSNERLFF. The sequenced part of the CDR3 DNA is TGTGCCAGCTCCTCAGGGTTTTCCAACGAAAGATTATTT.

On this clone: The gene symbols are mouse symbols. The missing CDR3 end, 1 residue past where the read stops, is filled in from the germline J gene. The chain combines TRBV26 with TRBJ2-5, with a possible D match to TRBD1 (6 bases). Germline CDR1 KGHPV, CDR2 FQNQEV (reference sequence). This CDR3 region has 14 residues. Trimming removed 6 bases from V and 0 bases from J, with 10 bases in between. The CDR3 sequence: CASSRTVNQDTQYF. The sequenced CDR3 bases are TGTGCCAGCAGCCGGACAGTTAACCAAGACACCCAGTAC.

With respect to this clone: Genes here carry mouse names. The DNA ends 1 residue before the CDR3 does, and the rest of the CDR3 is filled in from the germline J gene. The rearrangement uses TRBV26 and TRBJ2-7; weak D call: TRBD1 (7 bases). Looked up from germline, CDR1 is KGHPV and CDR2 is FQNQEV (reference sequence). The germline V and J ends were trimmed by 3 bases and 7 bases, with 10 bases remaining between them. This CDR3 has 12 amino acids. The CDR3: CASSLGGREQYF. CDR3 bases read: TGTGCCAGCAGTCTAGGGGGCAGGGAACAGTAC.

This clone was picked up a small number of times. Here the gene names and germline are mouse. The read comes to an end 1 residue before the CDR3 does, leaving the germline J gene to fill in the end. The gene calls are TRBV26 and TRBJ2-4; TRBD2 aligns across 11 bases. This CDR3 comprises 13 residues. Germline V gene sequence: CDR1 KGHPV, CDR2 FQNQEV (reference sequence). V shed 6 bases, J shed 6 bases, and the junction held 2 bases outside the gene matches. The CDR3 protein is CASRLGGRNTLYF. Partial CDR3 DNA: TGTGCCAGCAGACTGGGGGGGCGGAACACCTTGTAC. Drawing the rest from reference TRBV26 and TRBJ2-4, the complete variable domain is NSKVIQTPRYLVKGQGQKAKMRCIPEKGHPVVFWYQQNKNNEFKFLINFQNQEVLQQIDMTEKRFSAECPSNSPCSLEIQSSEAGDSALYLCASRLGGRNTLYFGAGTRLSVL.

Of note for this clone: Gene names refer to mouse genes. The read ends 1 residue shy of where the CDR3 ends; the end is completed using the germline J gene. V and J are TRBV26 and TRBJ1-4, with 9 bases fitting TRBD1. The CDR3 consists of 14 residues. CDR1 and CDR2 from the germline V gene are KGHPV and FQNQEV (reference sequence). The J segment lost 4 bases and the V segment lost 6 bases, leaving 3 bases of the junction unmatched. CDR3 residues: CASSLTGGNERLFF. The part of the CDR3 DNA that was read is TGTGCCAGCAGCCTGACAGGGGGCAACGAAAGATTATTT.

To note about this clone: The germline and genes are mouse ones. The read ends 1 residue before the CDR3 terminus; that terminus is restored from the germline J gene. The V call is TRBV24, the J call TRBJ1-4; TRBD1 aligns across 7 bases. J lost 3 bases, V lost 7 bases, and 5 bases had no gene match. This CDR3 contains 14 residues. The germline CDR1 and CDR2 sequences are KGHTA and FRNEEI. The CDR3 sequence: CASKDRPPNERLFF. CDR3 DNA (partial): TGTGCCAGCAAGGACAGGCCACCCAACGAAAGATTATTT.

A word on this clone: Gene names and germline match the mouse. The read terminates 1 residue before the CDR3 end, so the remaining end is supplied by the germline J gene. The chain carries TRBV17 and TRBJ1-2; 7 nucleotides match TRBD1. The V gene's germline CDR1 is MNHDT and CDR2 YYDKIL. V trimming: 2 bases; J trimming: 0 bases; junction bases outside the gene matches: 3. The CDR3 extends over 15 amino acids. The CDR3 DNA, read in part, is TGTGCTAGCAGTAGAATCGGGACAGCAAACTCCGACTACACC. This sequence encodes CASSRIGTANSDYT. The full CDR3 protein is CASSRIGTANSDYTF. Full variable domain (remainder filled in from reference TRBV17 and TRBJ1-2): DTTVKQNPRYKLARVGKPVNLICSQTMNHDTMYWYQKKPNQAPKLLLFYYDKILNREADTFEKFQSSRPNNSFCSLYIGSAGLEYSAMYLCASSRIGTANSDYTFGSGTRLLVI.

This clone came up once. Gene labels here are mouse ones. The read is 1 residue too short to cover the CDR3 end, so that end is filled in from the germline J gene. This chain uses TRBV3 with TRBJ2-2, with 8 bases fitting TRBD2. V lost 5 bases and J lost 9; bases outside the gene matches: 2. CDR3 length equals 12 residues. Germline V gene sequence: CDR1 SNHLY, CDR2 FYNGKV (reference sequence). This CDR3 reads CASSNWGRQLYF. The CDR3 bases that were read are TGTGCCAGCAGCAACTGGGGGAGGCAGCTCTAC.

Remarks on this clone: The germline and genes are mouse ones. Coverage ceases 1 residue before the CDR3 finishes, and the germline J gene fills in the end. V is TRBV19 and J is TRBJ2-2; the D gene is possibly TRBD1 (6 bases). In germline, CDR1 is FNHDT, CDR2 SITEND (reference sequence). The CDR3 covers 13 residues. Trimming took off 5 bases at V and 5 bases at J, with 10 bases between the two ends. The sequenced part of the CDR3 DNA is TGTGCCAGCAGAACAGGGAGGACCGGGCAGCTCTAC. It specifies CASRTGRTGQLY. The CDR3 in full is CASRTGRTGQLYF. Complete variable domain (other parts from reference TRBV19 and TRBJ2-2): GGIITQTPKFLIGQEGQKLTLKCQQNFNHDTMYWYRQDSGKGLRLIYYSITENDLQKGDLSEGYDASREKKSSFSLTVTSAQKNEMAVFLCASRTGRTGQLYFGEGSKLTVL.

This clone showed up just once. Mouse gene names apply. The read terminates 1 residue before the CDR3 end, so the remaining end is supplied by the germline J gene. The chain recombines TRBV3 with TRBJ2-5; 7 nucleotides align to TRBD2. The CDR3 has 14 residues. Germline assignment: CDR1 SNHLY and CDR2 FYNGKV (reference sequence). Unmatched junction bases numbered 2, after V lost 3 bases and J lost 2 bases. The CDR3 loop reads CASSFWGSQDTQYF. CDR3 DNA (partial): TGTGCCAGCAGCTTCTGGGGGAGCCAAGACACCCAGTAC.

In regard to this clone: Each gene name is a mouse one. The read terminates 1 residue before the CDR3 end, so the remaining end is supplied by the germline J gene. The chain has TRBV2 and TRBJ2-3, with 11 bases that match TRBD2. The junction had 2 bases not matched to a gene; V was cut back by 5 bases and J by 1 base. CDR3 length: 15 residues. Germline V gene sequence: CDR1 LGHNA, CDR2 YSYQKL. The part of the CDR3 DNA that was read is TGTGCCAGCAGCTCACTGGGGGGGCGTGCAGAAACGCTGTAT. This translates into CASSSLGGRAETLY. In full, the CDR3 is CASSSLGGRAETLYF.

As concerns this clone: Genes and germline are mouse. The read terminates 1 residue ahead of where the CDR3 ends, so the germline J gene completes it. This chain links TRBV12-2 with TRBJ1-4; TRBD1 matches at 9 bases. The CDR3 has 15 residues. Trimming removed 2 bases from V and 7 bases from J; junction bases left unmatched: 7. Germline CDR1 reads SGHLS; CDR2 reads HYDKME. CDR3 DNA (partial): TGTGCCAGCTCTCAGGGACAGGGTGGGGTCGAAAGATTATTT. Translated: CASSQGQGGVERLF. The full CDR3 protein reads CASSQGQGGVERLFF.

Points on this clone: Gene names are the mouse ones. From the germline J gene comes the end of the CDR3, since the read stops 1 residue before it. The chain uses TRBV3 and TRBJ2-5, with D perhaps TRBD1 or TRBD2 (5 bases each). Trimming stripped 2 bases from V and 8 bases from J, with 14 bases between. This CDR3 spans 14 amino acids. CDR1 SNHLY and CDR2 FYNGKV come from the germline V gene (reference sequence). The sequenced CDR3 bases are TGTGCCAGCAGCTTAAGAGGGGACGGGGGCACCCAGTAC. Translated: CASSLRGDGGTQY. The whole CDR3 sequence is CASSLRGDGGTQYF.

The table lists this clone with a few counts. Each gene name is a mouse one. The DNA ends 1 residue before the CDR3 does, and the rest of the CDR3 is filled in from the germline J gene. The chain joins TRBV12-1 to TRBJ2-4; 8 bases agree with TRBD2. There are 15 residues in the CDR3. Germline lookup yields CDR1 SGHSN and CDR2 HYEKVE. J lost 3 bases, V lost 1 base, and 5 bases had no gene match. CDR3 DNA, as far as it was read: TGTGCCAGCTCTCTAGACTGGGGTCGGCAAAACACCTTGTAC. Protein: CASSLDWGRQNTLY. The entire CDR3 is CASSLDWGRQNTLYF.

To note about this clone: These gene names are mouse names. With the read ending 1 residue before the CDR3 end, the germline J gene is used to fill in that end. This rearrangement joins TRBV17 to TRBJ1-6; D gene unclear. TRBJ1-6 is labeled an ORF, and its function is uncertain. Germline CDR1 MNHDT, CDR2 YYDKIL. With 0 bases removed from V and 7 bases from J, the gap between germline ends came to 4 bases. The CDR3 has 13 residues. The CDR3 region is CASSRDGNSPLYF. The DNA read from the CDR3 is TGTGCTAGCAGTAGAGATGGGAATTCGCCCCTCTAC.